This T cell receptor (beta chain) was identified during a study of cytomegalovirus exposure and HLA in healthy donors. Study results and limitations: TCR beta V- and J-gene trimming was later associated with a missense DCLRE1C variant.

Primers for the PCR totalled 60 Vbeta and 13 Jbeta. TCRdb keeps only in-frame clones here, not all; method: immunoSEQ multiplex PCR. Its clone listing holds approximately 92,000 clones. For this clone: Its antigen is not identified.

Germline trimming cut 7 bases from V and 5 bases from J; bases unmatched to any gene: 12. This CDR3 is built from 16 residues. In germline, CDR1 is SGDLS, CDR2 YYNGEE. V usage is TRBV9 and J usage is TRBJ2-5; 12 nucleotides align to TRBD2. The sequenced sample was PBMCs. The TCR sequence derives from a woman aged 25 to 39 in good health and CMV-seronegative. The CDR3 loop is CASGRNLAGGGETQYF. The DNA for the CDR3 is TGTGCCAGCGGACGCAACCTAGCGGGGGGGGGCGAGACCCAGTACTTC.